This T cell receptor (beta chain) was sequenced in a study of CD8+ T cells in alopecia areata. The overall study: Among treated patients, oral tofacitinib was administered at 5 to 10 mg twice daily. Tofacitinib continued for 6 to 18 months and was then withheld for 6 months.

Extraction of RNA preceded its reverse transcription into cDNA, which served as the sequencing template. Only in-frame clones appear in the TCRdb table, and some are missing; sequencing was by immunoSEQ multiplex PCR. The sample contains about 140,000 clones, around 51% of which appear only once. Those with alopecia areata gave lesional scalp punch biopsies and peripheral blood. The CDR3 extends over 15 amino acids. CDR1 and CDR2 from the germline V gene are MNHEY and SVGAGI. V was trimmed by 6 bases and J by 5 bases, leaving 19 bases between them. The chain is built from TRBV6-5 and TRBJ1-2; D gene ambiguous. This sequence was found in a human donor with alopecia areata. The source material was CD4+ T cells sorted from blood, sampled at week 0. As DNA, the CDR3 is TGTGCCAGCAGCCTCAGCCCACGGGGTCCATATGGCTACACCTTC. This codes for CASSLSPRGPYGYTF.